Listed below are T cell receptor beta chains from one sample, sequenced in a study of shared T cell receptors in the human thymus. Data came from immunoSEQ multiplex PCR; TCRdb stores just in-frame clones and leaves some out. The profile covers roughly 410,000 clones, with over 90% appearing a single time and roughly 0.021% taken by the ten largest. Material: thymocytes. The receptors originated from a human donor. Both conserved end residues are part of each CDR3. D genes are given only for firm matches. Only part of the rows carry a size: once, few, many, or a class if the clone is expanded.

TRBJ1-4 | TRBV6-6 | - | - | CASSYPPKGDEKLFF | TGTGCCAGCAGTTACCCCCCGAAGGGGGATGAAAAACTGTTTTTT
TRBJ2-3 | TRBV9 | - | - | CASSARQLAESTDTQYF | TGTGCCAGCAGCGCCCGACAACTAGCAGAGAGCACAGATACGCAGTATTTT
TRBJ1-4 | TRBV2 | - | - | CASTLPGKGGEKLFF | TGTGCCAGCACCCTCCCTGGGAAGGGCGGCGAAAAACTGTTTTTT
TRBJ2-7 | TRBV30 | TRBD2 | - | CAWSSGTSGHYEQYF | TGTGCCTGGAGCTCCGGGACTAGCGGACATTACGAGCAGTACTTC
TRBJ2-7 | TRBV21-1 | - | - | CASSKGAVSYEQYF | TGTGCCAGCAGCAAAGGTGCGGTTTCCTACGAGCAGTACTTC
TRBJ2-7 | TRBV5-5 | - | once | CASSPGQGITYEQYF | TGTGCCAGCAGCCCGGGACAAGGGATCACCTACGAGCAGTACTTC
TRBJ1-2 | TRBV28 | - | - | CASRRLRGACCGYTF | TGTGCCAGCAGGCGCCTGAGGGGGGCATGTTGTGGCTACACCTTC
TRBJ2-3 | TRBV28 | - | - | CASLTGTAIYTDTQYF | TGTGCCAGCTTAACTGGGACCGCAATCTACACAGATACGCAGTATTTT
TRBJ2-4 | TRBV4-3 | TRBD1 | - | CASSQEVRTGAKNIQYF | TGCGCCAGCAGCCAAGAGGTCCGGACAGGGGCCAAAAACATTCAGTACTTC
TRBJ2-7 | TRBV11-2 | TRBD2 | - | CASSTSGTRGYEQYF | TGTGCCAGCAGCACTAGCGGGACCCGGGGTTACGAGCAGTACTTC
TRBJ1-1 | TRBV6-4 | - | - | CASNPVGRQDQNTEAFF | TGTGCCAGCAACCCCGTTGGCCGACAGGATCAGAACACTGAAGCTTTCTTT
TRBJ2-6 | TRBV11-3 | - | - | CASSLPWVAGANVLTF | TGTGCCAGCAGCCTACCTTGGGTCGCCGGGGCCAACGTCCTGACTTTC
TRBJ2-7 | TRBV5-8 | - | - | CASSLARKLSYEQYF | TGTGCCAGCAGCTTGGCCAGAAAACTCTCCTACGAGCAGTACTTC
TRBJ2-3 | TRBV7-6 | TRBD1 | - | CASTSKVRDSSTDTQYF | TGTGCCAGCACCTCAAAGGTCCGGGACAGTAGCACAGATACGCAGTATTTT
TRBJ2-1 | TRBV19 | TRBD2 | - | CASHGTSRALASGEQFF | TGTGCCAGCCACGGGACTAGCAGGGCCTTAGCGTCCGGTGAGCAGTTCTTC
TRBJ2-2 | TRBV30 | TRBD1 | - | CAWIFRGQVNTGELFF | TGTGCCTGGATATTTCGAGGACAGGTGAACACCGGGGAGCTGTTTTTT
TRBJ2-7 | TRBV27 | - | once | CASSCRECYEQYF | TGTGCCAGCAGTTGCAGGGAATGCTACGAGCAGTACTTC
TRBJ2-2 | TRBV19 | - | - | CASIRSGTENTGELFF | TGTGCCAGTATCCGGTCCGGGACGGAGAACACCGGGGAGCTGTTTTTT
TRBJ1-1 | TRBV27 | - | - | CASSPQVLNTEAFF | TGTGCCAGCAGTCCACAGGTATTGAACACTGAAGCTTTCTTT
TRBJ2-7 | TRBV29-1 | - | - | CSVSGTGSYEQYF | TGCAGCGTCTCCGGGACTGGATCCTACGAGCAGTACTTC
TRBJ2-7 | TRBV28 | TRBD2 | - | CASSGLAGGTSYEQYF | TGTGCCAGCAGTGGACTAGCGGGAGGTACCTCCTACGAGCAGTACTTC
TRBJ2-7 | TRBV7-9 | - | - | CASSLVGGNYEQYF | TGTGCCAGCAGCTTAGTAGGCGGCAACTACGAGCAGTACTTC
TRBJ1-4 | TRBV28 | - | - | CASSLSRQPRGEKLFF | TGTGCCAGCAGTTTATCGAGACAGCCCAGGGGTGAAAAACTGTTTTTT
TRBJ2-7 | TRBV9 | TRBD2 | once | CASSVVAGERMAGQYF | TGTGCCAGCAGCGTAGTTGCGGGGGAAAGGATGGCGGGGCAGTACTTC
TRBJ1-5 | TRBV30 | - | once | CAWSRQGINQPQHF | TGTGCCTGGAGTAGGCAGGGAATCAATCAGCCCCAGCATTTT
TRBJ2-1 | TRBV2 | TRBD1 | - | CASSESGGQGASNEQFF | TGTGCCAGCAGTGAAAGCGGCGGCCAGGGGGCTAGTAATGAGCAGTTCTTC
TRBJ2-5 | TRBV5-6 | - | once | CASSLAGISETQYF | TGTGCCAGCAGCTTGGCGGGAATATCCGAGACCCAGTACTTC
TRBJ1-2 | TRBV5-5 | TRBD1 | - | CASSGWTGLNYGYTF | TGTGCCAGCAGCGGCTGGACAGGGCTTAACTATGGCTACACCTTC
TRBJ2-7 | TRBV6-1 | - | - | CASSESFRSRRGQSSYEQYF | TGTGCCAGCAGTGAATCTTTCCGTTCTCGACGGGGGCAGAGCTCCTACGAGCAGTACTTC
TRBJ2-1 | TRBV27 | TRBD2 | once | CASSRFGTSGRSYNEQFF | TGTGCCAGCAGTCGCTTCGGGACTAGCGGGAGGTCCTACAATGAGCAGTTCTTC
TRBJ2-1 | TRBV25-1 | TRBD2 | - | CASSDLSSGPYNEQFF | TGTGCCAGCAGTGACCTTTCTAGCGGACCTTACAATGAGCAGTTCTTC
TRBJ2-5 | TRBV5-1 | - | - | CASSLDQETQYF | TGCGCCAGCAGCTTGGACCAAGAGACCCAGTACTTC
TRBJ2-1 | TRBV11-2 | - | - | CASSLANNSYNEQFF | TGTGCCAGCAGCTTAGCTAACAACTCCTACAATGAGCAGTTCTTC
TRBJ2-7 | TRBV7-9 | - | - | CASSLVPLFRWSSGEQYF | TGTGCCAGCAGCTTAGTTCCTCTCTTTCGATGGAGTTCTGGCGAGCAGTACTTC
TRBJ2-7 | TRBV10-2 | - | - | CASRDRQVEQYF | TGCGCCAGTAGGGACCGCCAGGTCGAGCAGTACTTC
TRBJ2-7 | TRBV4-1 | TRBD2 | - | CASSPVGQGRLAGGDDEQYF | TGCGCCAGCAGCCCCGTGGGCCAGGGCCGACTAGCGGGAGGCGACGACGAGCAGTACTTC
TRBJ2-1 | TRBV7-3 | - | - | CASSTSGRPYNEQFF | TGTGCCAGCAGCACCTCGGGACGGCCCTACAATGAGCAGTTCTTC
TRBJ2-1 | TRBV11-1 | - | - | CASSLAADRSYNEQFF | TGTGCCAGCAGCTTAGCAGCGGACCGCTCCTACAATGAGCAGTTCTTC
TRBJ2-1 | TRBV2 | TRBD2 | - | CASPNYAGTSGDNEQFF | TGTGCCAGCCCTAACTACGCCGGGACTAGCGGGGACAATGAGCAGTTCTTC
TRBJ2-5 | TRBV6-1 | TRBD2 | once | CASSGTSGIIETQYF | TGTGCCAGCAGTGGGACTAGCGGGATCATTGAGACCCAGTACTTC
TRBJ1-1 | TRBV7-6 | - | - | CASSLGAECTEAFF | TGTGCCAGCAGCTTAGGGGCAGAGTGCACTGAAGCTTTCTTT
TRBJ1-2 | TRBV28 | - | - | CASSRRRGGAFAGYGYTF | TGTGCCAGCAGCCGAAGACGGGGGGGCGCGTTCGCGGGCTATGGCTACACCTTC
TRBJ2-5 | TRBV29-1 | - | once | CSGWGLETQYF | TGCAGCGGGTGGGGGTTGGAGACCCAGTACTTC
TRBJ1-5 | TRBV18 | TRBD1 | - | CASSSGTGQIKYSNQPQHF | TGTGCCAGCTCATCGGGGACAGGTCAAATTAAATATAGCAATCAGCCCCAGCATTTT
TRBJ2-7 | TRBV9 | - | - | CASSGNRSYEQYF | TGTGCCAGCTCAGGGAACAGATCCTACGAGCAGTACTTC
TRBJ2-1 | TRBV9 | TRBD2 | - | CASSPTKDGRSISSYNEQFF | TGTGCCAGCAGCCCAACCAAAGACGGGAGGTCTATTAGCTCCTACAATGAGCAGTTCTTC
TRBJ2-2 | TRBV7-9 | - | - | CASSPNREGELFF | TGTGCCAGCAGCCCCAACAGGGAAGGGGAGCTGTTTTTT